This entry lists 29 T cell receptor beta chains sequenced from one sample in a study of brain metastases from non-small cell lung cancer. Measured with immunoSEQ multiplex PCR; TCRdb has only the in-frame clones, and not every one. The table lists over 3,500 clones, nearly 90% of them singletons, with more than 3% in the top ten. The sample consisted of primary lung tumor tissue. These TCRs come from a donor at least 40 years old with non-small cell lung cancer.

The rearrangement links TRBV7-9 to TRBJ2-3, with unresolved D. The CDR3 has 15 residues. V lost 6 bases to trimming and J lost 4 bases, with 17 bases between them. Germline CDR1 reads SEHNR; CDR2 reads FQNEAQ (reference sequence). The CDR3 protein is CASSHEGNRADTQYF. The CDR3 nucleotides read TGTGCCAGCAGTCACGAAGGAAACCGAGCAGATACGCAGTATTTT.

The rearrangement uses TRBV3-1 (or the pseudogene TRBV3-2) and TRBJ1-2; D gene uncertain. The V and J ends lost 2 bases and 0 bases respectively, with 7 bases between them. The CDR3 covers 14 residues. Germline CDR1 reads LGHDT; CDR2 reads YNNKEL (reference sequence). CDR3 sequence reads: CASSQLTANYGYTF. The CDR3 nucleotides read TGTGCCAGCAGCCAACTCACAGCTAACTATGGCTACACCTTC.

The J gene is TRBJ1-6, the V gene TRBV18; no firm D call. CDR1 and CDR2 from the germline V gene are KGHSH and LQKENI. The germline V and J ends were trimmed by 0 bases and 5 bases, with 8 bases remaining between them. The CDR3 is made up of 15 amino acids. This chain's CDR3 is CASSPPFGDNSPLHF. In nucleotides, the CDR3 is TGTGCCAGCTCACCACCTTTTGGGGATAATTCACCCCTCCACTTT.

In this sample, this clone turned up once. This rearrangement joins TRBV19 to TRBJ1-5; D unclear. With 4 bases removed from V and 7 bases from J, the gap between germline ends came to 14 bases. The CDR3 is made up of 14 amino acids. CDR1 LNHDA and CDR2 SQIVND come from the germline V gene (reference sequence). CDR3 protein: CASSTTGEGQPQHF. CDR3 DNA: TGTGCCAGTAGTACAACCGGGGAGGGCCAGCCCCAGCATTTT.

The V and J genes are TRBV6-1 and TRBJ1-2; D remains ambiguous. The germline V gene encodes CDR1 MNHNS and CDR2 SASEGT. This CDR3 comprises 13 residues. The germline V and J ends were trimmed by 0 bases and 8 bases, with 10 bases remaining between them. The CDR3 protein is CASSEAREMGYTF. CDR3 nucleotides: TGTGCCAGCAGTGAAGCGAGGGAAATGGGCTACACCTTC.

The chain is built from TRBV11-3 and TRBJ1-1; D is undetermined. V shed 5 bases and J shed 1 base, with 8 bases lying between them. This CDR3 contains 13 residues. Germline loops: CDR1 SGHNT, CDR2 YENEEA. The CDR3 DNA sequence: TGTGCCAGCAGCCCAGGATGGAACACTGAAGCTTTCTTT. This codes for CASSPGWNTEAFF.

The chain uses TRBV30 and TRBJ2-5, with a tentative D call TRBD2 (5 bases). Trimming pared 2 bases from V and 4 bases from J, leaving 14 bases between. The V gene's germline CDR1 is GTSNPN and CDR2 SVGIG (reference sequence). The CDR3 has 14 amino acids. This chain's CDR3 is CAWSISSPGETQYF. DNA for the CDR3: TGTGCCTGGAGTATCTCTAGCCCTGGAGAGACCCAGTACTTC.

The V and J genes are TRBV4-1 and TRBJ2-3; D unclear. V lost 2 bases and J 7 bases, leaving 16 bases between the germline ends. The CDR3 totals 15 residues. CDR1 and CDR2 (germline): MGHRA, YSYEKL. CDR3 sequence: CASSQLEQPFNTQYF. CDR3 DNA sequence: TGCGCCAGCAGCCAACTTGAGCAACCATTCAATACGCAGTATTTT.

The rearrangement links TRBV28 to TRBJ2-6; unclear D gene. Germline CDR1 and CDR2: MDHEN and SYDVKM. CDR3 size: 16 residues. V lost 1 base to trimming and J lost 1 base, with 8 bases between them. The DNA for the CDR3 is TGTGCCAGCAGTTTATCCGGCTTTTCTGGGGCCAACGTCCTGACTTTC. This sequence encodes CASSLSGFSGANVLTF.

Details on this clone: An end of the junction does not agree with germline; a read error may underlie this. This chain uses TRBV25-1 with TRBJ2-5, with D tentatively TRBD2 (7 bases). The germline V gene has CDR1 MGHDK and CDR2 SYGVNS. The CDR3 spans 16 residues. CDR3 protein: CVSSEGGQGRQETQYF. CDR3 in DNA: TGTGTCAGCAGTGAGGGGGGGCAGGGGCGTCAAGAGACCCAGTACTTC.

The gene calls are TRBV7-2 and TRBJ2-7; D is perhaps TRBD2 (5 bases). Germline CDR1 SGHTA, CDR2 FQGNSA. V was pared by 8 bases and J by 2 bases, with 16 bases between. The CDR3 covers 14 residues. In DNA, the CDR3 is TGTGCCAGCCGGAGTACAGCGACTACCTACGAGCAGTACTTC. Its protein product is CASRSTATTYEQYF.

The chain links TRBV19 to TRBJ2-5; TRBD1 might be the D (7 bases). Germline-derived CDR1 and CDR2 are LNHDA and SQIVND (reference sequence). The CDR3 contains 15 residues. V was shortened by 3 bases and J by 2 bases, with 13 bases between the two germline ends. Here the CDR3 reads CASSIIGGQQETQYF. Here the CDR3 DNA reads TGTGCCAGTAGTATCATCGGGGGACAGCAAGAGACCCAGTACTTC.

This chain links TRBV7-2 with TRBJ2-1, with 8 bases identical to TRBD1. V shed 3 bases and J 6 bases; nucleotides not matched to a gene: 1. Germline V gene sequence: CDR1 SGHTA, CDR2 FQGNSA. The CDR3 consists of 13 residues. The CDR3 protein is CASSFTGGNEQFF. The CDR3 nucleotides read TGTGCCAGCAGCTTTACAGGGGGCAATGAGCAGTTCTTC.

The V gene is TRBV9, the J gene TRBJ2-1; D tentatively reads TRBD1 or TRBD2 (5 bases each). Germline V gene data show CDR1 as SGDLS and CDR2 as YYNGEE. The CDR3 has 13 amino acids. Between the trimmed V and J ends, which lost 1 base and 8 bases, there was a span of 10 bases. For the CDR3, the DNA is TGTGCCAGCAGCGTACTGGGGGTCTATGAGCAGTTCTTC. As protein: CASSVLGVYEQFF.

The chain recombines TRBV5-1 with TRBJ2-7, with D maybe TRBD1 (6 bases). Germline CDR1 SGHRS, CDR2 YFSETQ. V gave up 4 bases and J gave up 6 bases, with 17 bases separating them. The CDR3 extends over 14 amino acids. Here the CDR3 reads CASSATGTSVEQYF. CDR3 nucleotide sequence: TGCGCCAGCAGCGCGACAGGAACCTCCGTCGAGCAGTACTTC.

This clone was seen only once. The V gene is TRBV15, the J gene TRBJ2-2; tentative D call: TRBD1 (5 bases). CDR3 length: 15 residues. Germline values: CDR1 LNHNV, CDR2 YYDKDF (reference sequence). V lost 0 bases, J lost 3 bases, and 8 bases lay in between. CDR3 bases: TGTGCCACCAGCAGAGATCTAGGGGACACCGGGGAGCTGTTTTTT. This translates into CATSRDLGDTGELFF.

The V call is TRBV14, the J call TRBJ1-1, with 9 bases matching TRBD1. The V and J ends lost 1 base and 9 bases, in that order; junction bases with no gene match: 3. The germline CDR1 and CDR2 sequences are SGHDN and FVKESK. The CDR3 extends over 13 amino acids. This CDR3 reads CASSQVGQGKAFF. The CDR3 DNA is TGTGCCAGCAGCCAAGTGGGACAGGGTAAAGCTTTCTTT.

The chain has TRBV7-2 and TRBJ2-5; D might be TRBD2 (5 bases). The V and J ends lost 2 bases and 5 bases respectively, with 18 bases between them. In germline, CDR1 is SGHTA, CDR2 FQGNSA. The CDR3 length is 16 residues. CDR3 sequence (DNA): TGTGCCAGCAGCTTACCCCGGGATAGCTTAGACGAGACCCAGTACTTC. The encoded protein is CASSLPRDSLDETQYF. The complete variable domain, with remaining parts taken from reference TRBV7-2 and TRBJ2-5, reads GAGVSQSPSNKVTEKGKDVELRCDPISGHTALYWYRQSLGQGLEFLIYFQGNSAPDKSGLPSDRFSAERTGGSVSTLTIQRTQQEDSAVYLCASSLPRDSLDETQYFGPGTRLLVL.

The chain uses TRBV5-6 and TRBJ1-6, with 7 bases fitting TRBD1. Germline CDR1 SGHDT, CDR2 YYEEEE. The CDR3 consists of 14 residues. V dropped 2 bases and J dropped 9; count of bases not matched to a gene: 5. The CDR3 region has the DNA TGTGCCAGCAGCTTAGGGGGCCCAATTTCACCCCTCCACTTT. Its translation: CASSLGGPISPLHF.

This clone was detected once. The chain couples TRBV27 to TRBJ1-6; 9 positions match TRBD1. After removal of 3 bases from V and 10 bases from J, the junction contained 7 bases not matched to a gene. CDR1 is MNHEY and CDR2 is SMNVEV in the germline V gene (reference sequence). The CDR3 length is 15 residues. This CDR3 reads CASSLVQGARSPLHF. CDR3 nucleotide sequence: TGTGCCAGCAGTTTGGTACAGGGGGCAAGGTCACCCCTCCACTTT.

CDR3 sequence: CSASPASISGYTF. Here the CDR3 DNA reads TGCAGCGCCTCTCCGGCTTCGATAAGTGGCTACACCTTC. V is TRBV29-1 and J is TRBJ1-2; D is uncertain. CDR1 and CDR2 (germline): SQVTM, ANQGSEA. This CDR3 region has 13 residues. Trimming pared 7 bases from V and 7 bases from J, leaving 19 bases between.

The V and J genes are TRBV9 and TRBJ2-7; 8 nucleotides agree with TRBD2. The CDR3 runs to 14 residues. In germline, CDR1 is SGDLS, CDR2 YYNGEE. Unmatched junction bases numbered 6, after V lost 4 bases and J lost 3 bases. CDR3 in DNA: TGTGCCAGCAGCCCAGGACTAGCCAGCTACGAGCAGTACTTC. Protein sequence: CASSPGLASYEQYF.

The chain has TRBV24-1 and TRBJ1-5, with a possible D match to TRBD1 (5 bases). Per germline, CDR1 KGHDR and CDR2 SFDVKD. The V and J ends lost 3 bases and 2 bases respectively, with 19 bases between them. This CDR3 comprises 18 residues. In nucleotides, the CDR3 is TGTGCCACCAGTGATCTCTTCGACAGTTTTGGTGGCAATCAGCCCCAGCATTTT. Amino acid sequence: CATSDLFDSFGGNQPQHF.

The rearrangement joins TRBV6-2 or TRBV6-3 to TRBJ2-1; TRBD2 matches 11 bases. The J segment lost 12 bases and the V segment lost 6 bases, leaving 7 bases of the junction unmatched. Germline values: CDR1 MNHEY, CDR2 SVGEGT. The CDR3 is made up of 13 amino acids. The chain's CDR3 is CASSSSGGAWQFF. CDR3 coding DNA: TGTGCCAGCAGCAGTAGCGGGGGGGCCTGGCAGTTCTTC.

V usage is TRBV11-3 and J usage is TRBJ1-6; no definite D call. Deletions cut 4 bases from V and 4 bases from J, with 11 bases between. The CDR3 has 15 amino acids. Germline V CDR1 and CDR2: SGHNT, YENEEA. The CDR3 nucleotides are TGTGCCAGCAGCTCCTCCGGAAAATATAATTCACCCCTCCACTTT. It specifies CASSSSGKYNSPLHF.

This clone came up once. J is TRBJ1-2 and V is TRBV4-1; a weak D match, TRBD1 (5 bases). This CDR3 region has 17 residues. Germline V CDR1 and CDR2: MGHRA, YSYEKL. Trimming took off 2 bases at V and 4 bases at J, with 20 bases between the two ends. CDR3 nucleotide sequence: TGCGCCAGCAGCCAACGCGATGAAGGGGCGCTTGGCTATGGCTACACCTTC. Its translation: CASSQRDEGALGYGYTF.

V and J are TRBV19 and TRBJ2-1, with a weak D call TRBD1 (5 bases). The germline CDR1 and CDR2 sequences are LNHDA and SQIVND (reference sequence). Trimming took 3 bases from V and 0 from J, leaving 6 bases between them. This CDR3 has 14 amino acids. CDR3 nucleotide sequence: TGTGCCAGTAGTATCCAGGGCTCCTACAATGAGCAGTTCTTC. This sequence encodes CASSIQGSYNEQFF.

This clone was recorded once. This sequence joins TRBV7-3 and TRBJ2-6, with D perhaps matching TRBD1 or TRBD2 (5 bases each). Trimming left V 5 bases short and J 0 bases short, with 17 bases between. Germline assignment: CDR1 SGHTA and CDR2 FQGTGA. The CDR3 spans 18 residues. CDR3 nucleotide sequence: TGTGCCAGCAGCGCGGCCGGGACCGCACTCTCTGGGGCCAACGTCCTGACTTTC. It yields the protein CASSAAGTALSGANVLTF.

This chain joins TRBV29-1 and TRBJ1-5; no reliable D call. Trimming pared 5 bases from V and 5 bases from J, leaving 13 bases between. Germline V gene lookup returns CDR1 SQVTM and CDR2 ANQGSEA. The CDR3 covers 13 residues. The chain's CDR3 is CSVKKERDQPQHF. The DNA for the CDR3 is TGCAGCGTTAAAAAGGAGAGGGATCAGCCCCAGCATTTT.